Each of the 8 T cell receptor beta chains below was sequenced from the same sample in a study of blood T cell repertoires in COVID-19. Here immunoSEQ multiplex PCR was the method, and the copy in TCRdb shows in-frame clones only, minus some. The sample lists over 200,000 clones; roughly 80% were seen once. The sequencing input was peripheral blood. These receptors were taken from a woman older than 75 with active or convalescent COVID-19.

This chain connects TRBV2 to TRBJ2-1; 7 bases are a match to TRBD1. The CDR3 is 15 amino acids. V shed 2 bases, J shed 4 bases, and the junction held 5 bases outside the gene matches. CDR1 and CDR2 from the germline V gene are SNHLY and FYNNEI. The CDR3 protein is CASSENRGKYNEQFF. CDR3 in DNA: TGTGCCAGCAGTGAAAACAGGGGAAAGTACAATGAGCAGTTCTTC.

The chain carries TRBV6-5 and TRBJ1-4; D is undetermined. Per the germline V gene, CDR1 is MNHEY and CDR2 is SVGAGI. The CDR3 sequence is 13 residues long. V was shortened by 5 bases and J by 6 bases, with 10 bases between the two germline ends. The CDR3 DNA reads TGTGCCAGCAGTCTAGAGGCTTATGAAAAACTGTTTTTT. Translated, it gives CASSLEAYEKLFF.

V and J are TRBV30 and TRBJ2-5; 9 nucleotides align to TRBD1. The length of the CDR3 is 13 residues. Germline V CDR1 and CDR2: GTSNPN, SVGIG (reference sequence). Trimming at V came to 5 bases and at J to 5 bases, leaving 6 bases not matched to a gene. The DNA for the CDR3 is TGTGCCTGGGGGACAGGGACGTACGAGACCCAGTACTTC. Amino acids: CAWGTGTYETQYF.

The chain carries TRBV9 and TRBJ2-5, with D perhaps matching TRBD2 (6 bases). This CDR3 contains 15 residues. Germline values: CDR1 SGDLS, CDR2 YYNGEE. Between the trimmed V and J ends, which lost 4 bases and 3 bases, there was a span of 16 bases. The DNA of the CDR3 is TGTGCCAGCAGCCCCCGGGAAGGAGGGAAAGAGACCCAGTACTTC. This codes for CASSPREGGKETQYF.

CDR3 loop: CASSTGTVGSGNTIYF. CDR3 bases: TGTGCCAGCAGCACCGGGACAGTCGGCTCTGGAAACACCATATATTTT. J is TRBJ1-3 and V is TRBV6-2 or TRBV6-3; the match to TRBD1 covers 7 bases. This CDR3 has 16 residues. V trimming: 6 bases; J trimming: 0 bases; junction bases outside the gene matches: 8. Germline V gene sequence: CDR1 MNHEY, CDR2 SVGEGT.

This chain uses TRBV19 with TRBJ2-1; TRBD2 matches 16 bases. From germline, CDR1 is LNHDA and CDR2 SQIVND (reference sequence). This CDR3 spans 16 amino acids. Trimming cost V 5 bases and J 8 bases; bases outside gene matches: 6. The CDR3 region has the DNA TGTGCCAGTAGTGGGGGACTAGCGGGAGGGCCTCATGAGCAGTTCTTC. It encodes CASSGGLAGGPHEQFF. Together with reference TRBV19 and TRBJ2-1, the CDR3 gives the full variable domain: DGGITQSPKYLFRKEGQNVTLSCEQNLNHDAMYWYRQDPGQGLRLIYYSQIVNDFQKGDIAEGYSVSREKKESFPLTVTSAQKNPTAFYLCASSGGLAGGPHEQFFGPGTRLTVL.

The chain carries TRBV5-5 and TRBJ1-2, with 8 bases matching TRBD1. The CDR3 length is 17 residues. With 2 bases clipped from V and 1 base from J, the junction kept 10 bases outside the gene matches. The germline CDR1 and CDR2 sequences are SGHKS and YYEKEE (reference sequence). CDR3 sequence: CASSLPTGAMGNYGYTF. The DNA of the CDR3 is TGTGCCAGCAGCTTACCGACAGGGGCGATGGGTAACTATGGCTACACCTTC. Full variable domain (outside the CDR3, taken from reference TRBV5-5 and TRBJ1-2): DAGVTQSPTHLIKTRGQQVTLRCSPISGHKSVSWYQQVLGQGPQFIFQYYEKEERGRGNFPDRFSARQFPNYSSELNVNALLLGDSALYLCASSLPTGAMGNYGYTFGSGTRLTVV.

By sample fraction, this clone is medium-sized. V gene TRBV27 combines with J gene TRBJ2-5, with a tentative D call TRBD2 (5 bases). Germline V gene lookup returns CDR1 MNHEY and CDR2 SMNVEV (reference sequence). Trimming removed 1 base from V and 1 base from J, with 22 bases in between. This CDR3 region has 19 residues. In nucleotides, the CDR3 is TGTGCCAGCAGTTTATACCCCCCTCAGATCGGGATCTTCCAAGAGACCCAGTACTTC. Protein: CASSLYPPQIGIFQETQYF.